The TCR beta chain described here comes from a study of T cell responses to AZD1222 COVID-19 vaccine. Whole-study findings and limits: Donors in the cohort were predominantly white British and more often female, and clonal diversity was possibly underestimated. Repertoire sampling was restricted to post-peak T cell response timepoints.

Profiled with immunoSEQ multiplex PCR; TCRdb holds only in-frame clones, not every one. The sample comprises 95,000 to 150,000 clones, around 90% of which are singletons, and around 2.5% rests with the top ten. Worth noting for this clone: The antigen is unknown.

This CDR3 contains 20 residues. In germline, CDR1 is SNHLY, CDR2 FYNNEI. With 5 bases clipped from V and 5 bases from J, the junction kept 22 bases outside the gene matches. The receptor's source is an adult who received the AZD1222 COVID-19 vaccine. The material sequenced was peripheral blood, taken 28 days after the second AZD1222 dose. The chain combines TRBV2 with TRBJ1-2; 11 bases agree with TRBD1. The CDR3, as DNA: TGTGCCAGCAGTCAGTTGACTACCCCGGGACAGGGGGAGCCTGGGTATGGCTACACCTTC. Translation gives CASSQLTTPGQGEPGYGYTF.